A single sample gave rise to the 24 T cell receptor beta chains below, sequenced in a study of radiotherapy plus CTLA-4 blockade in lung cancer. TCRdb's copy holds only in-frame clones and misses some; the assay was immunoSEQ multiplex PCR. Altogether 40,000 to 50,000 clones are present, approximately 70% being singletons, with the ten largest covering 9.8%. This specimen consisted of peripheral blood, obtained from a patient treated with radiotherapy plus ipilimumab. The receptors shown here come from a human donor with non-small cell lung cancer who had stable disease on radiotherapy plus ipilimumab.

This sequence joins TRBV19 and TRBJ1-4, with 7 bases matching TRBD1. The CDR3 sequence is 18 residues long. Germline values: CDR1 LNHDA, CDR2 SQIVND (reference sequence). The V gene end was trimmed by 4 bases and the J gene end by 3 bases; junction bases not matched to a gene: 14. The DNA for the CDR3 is TGTGCCAGTAGTACGACAGGGACGGGTACAAGGGCTAATGAAAAACTGTTTTTT. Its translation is CASSTTGTGTRANEKLFF.

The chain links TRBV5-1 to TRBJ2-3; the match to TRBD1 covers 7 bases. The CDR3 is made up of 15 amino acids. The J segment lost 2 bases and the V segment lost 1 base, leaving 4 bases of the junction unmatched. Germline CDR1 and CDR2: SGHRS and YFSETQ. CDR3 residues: CASSLTGVNTDTQYF. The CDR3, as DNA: TGCGCCAGCAGCTTGACAGGGGTCAACACAGATACGCAGTATTTT.

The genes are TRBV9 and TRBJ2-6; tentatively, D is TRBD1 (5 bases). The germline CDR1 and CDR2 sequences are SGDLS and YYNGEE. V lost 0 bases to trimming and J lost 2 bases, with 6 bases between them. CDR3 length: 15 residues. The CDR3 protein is CASSVEGPGANVLTF. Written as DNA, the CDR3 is TGTGCCAGCAGCGTAGAGGGGCCTGGGGCCAACGTCCTGACTTTC.

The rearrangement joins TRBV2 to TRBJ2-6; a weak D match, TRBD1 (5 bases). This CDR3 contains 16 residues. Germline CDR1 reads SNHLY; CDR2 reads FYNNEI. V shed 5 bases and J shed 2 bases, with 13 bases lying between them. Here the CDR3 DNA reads TGTGCCAGCAGTCCATACAGGTCTACTGGGGCCAACGTCCTGACTTTC. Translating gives CASSPYRSTGANVLTF.

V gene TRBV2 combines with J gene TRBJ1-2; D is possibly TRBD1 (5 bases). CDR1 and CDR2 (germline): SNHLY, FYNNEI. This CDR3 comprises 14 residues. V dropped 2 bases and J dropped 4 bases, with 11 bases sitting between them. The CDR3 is CASSERQGSYGYTF. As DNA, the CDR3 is TGTGCCAGCAGTGAAAGGCAGGGATCCTATGGCTACACCTTC.

As DNA, the CDR3 is TGCGCCAGCAGCTTAATGGGACAGGGGGCAGATACGCAGTATTTT. Its protein product is CASSLMGQGADTQYF. This chain links TRBV5-1 with TRBJ2-3; 11 nucleotides match TRBD1. CDR1 is SGHRS, CDR2 YFSETQ, per germline. After removal of 2 bases from V and 4 bases from J, the junction contained 3 bases not matched to a gene. The CDR3 consists of 15 residues.

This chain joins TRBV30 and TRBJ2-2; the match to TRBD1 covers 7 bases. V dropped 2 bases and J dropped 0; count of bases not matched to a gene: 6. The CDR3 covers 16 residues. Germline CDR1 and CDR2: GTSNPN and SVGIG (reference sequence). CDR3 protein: CAWSRTGPSNTGELFF. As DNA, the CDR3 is TGTGCCTGGAGTAGGACAGGACCATCGAACACCGGGGAGCTGTTTTTT.

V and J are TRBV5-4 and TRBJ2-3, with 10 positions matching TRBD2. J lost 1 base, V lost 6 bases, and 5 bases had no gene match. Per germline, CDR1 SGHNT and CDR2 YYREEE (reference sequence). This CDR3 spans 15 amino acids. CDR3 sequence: CASTEGTSGTDTQYF. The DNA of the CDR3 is TGTGCCAGCACCGAGGGGACTAGCGGCACAGATACGCAGTATTTT.

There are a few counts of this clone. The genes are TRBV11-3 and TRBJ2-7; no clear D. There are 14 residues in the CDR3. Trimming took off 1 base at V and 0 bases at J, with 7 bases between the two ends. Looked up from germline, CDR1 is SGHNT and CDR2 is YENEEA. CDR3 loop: CASSLGQVSYEQYF. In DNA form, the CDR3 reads TGTGCCAGCAGCTTAGGGCAAGTCTCCTACGAGCAGTACTTC.

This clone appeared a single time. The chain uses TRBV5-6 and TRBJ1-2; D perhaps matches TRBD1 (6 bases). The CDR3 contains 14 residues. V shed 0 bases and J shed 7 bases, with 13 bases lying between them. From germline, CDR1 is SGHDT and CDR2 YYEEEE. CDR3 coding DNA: TGTGCCAGCAGCTTGGGACAGGCGGTTGGTGGCTACACCTTC. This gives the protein CASSLGQAVGGYTF.

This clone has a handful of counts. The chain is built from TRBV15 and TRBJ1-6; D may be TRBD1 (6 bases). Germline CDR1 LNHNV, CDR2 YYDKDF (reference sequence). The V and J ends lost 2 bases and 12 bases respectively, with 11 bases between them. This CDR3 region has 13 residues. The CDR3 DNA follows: TGTGCCACCAGCAGACCTAGAGGGGGACCCCTCCACTTT. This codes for CATSRPRGGPLHF.

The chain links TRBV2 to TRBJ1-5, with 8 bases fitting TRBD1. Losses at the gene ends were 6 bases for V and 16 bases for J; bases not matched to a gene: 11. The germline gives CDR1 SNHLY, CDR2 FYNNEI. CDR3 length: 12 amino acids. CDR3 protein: CASRRSTGDTHF. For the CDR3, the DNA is TGTGCCAGCAGGCGGTCGACAGGGGACACTCATTTT.

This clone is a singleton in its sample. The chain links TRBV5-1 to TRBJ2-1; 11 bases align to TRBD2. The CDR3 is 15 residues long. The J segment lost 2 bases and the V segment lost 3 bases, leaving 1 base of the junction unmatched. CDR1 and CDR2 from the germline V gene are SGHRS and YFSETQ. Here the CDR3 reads CASSSSGGTYNEQFF. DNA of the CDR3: TGCGCCAGCAGCTCTAGCGGGGGGACCTACAATGAGCAGTTCTTC. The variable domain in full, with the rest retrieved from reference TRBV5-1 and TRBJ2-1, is KAGVTQTPRYLIKTRGQQVTLSCSPISGHRSVSWYQQTPGQGLQFLFEYFSETQRNKGNFPGRFSGRQFSNSRSEMNVSTLELGDSALYLCASSSSGGTYNEQFFGPGTRLTVL.

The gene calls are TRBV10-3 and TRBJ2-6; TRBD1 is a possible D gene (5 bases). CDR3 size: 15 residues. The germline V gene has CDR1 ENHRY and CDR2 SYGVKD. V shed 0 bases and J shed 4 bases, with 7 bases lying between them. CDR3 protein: CAISESGAGANVLTF. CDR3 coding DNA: TGTGCCATCAGTGAGTCAGGGGCAGGGGCCAACGTCCTGACTTTC.

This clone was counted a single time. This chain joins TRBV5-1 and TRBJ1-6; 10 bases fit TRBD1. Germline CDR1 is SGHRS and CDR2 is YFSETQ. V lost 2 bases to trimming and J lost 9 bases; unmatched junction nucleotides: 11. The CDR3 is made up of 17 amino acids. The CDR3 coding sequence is TGCGCCAGCAGCTTAAACCCGCCGGGACAGGGGAGTTCACCCCTCCACTTT. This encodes CASSLNPPGQGSSPLHF.

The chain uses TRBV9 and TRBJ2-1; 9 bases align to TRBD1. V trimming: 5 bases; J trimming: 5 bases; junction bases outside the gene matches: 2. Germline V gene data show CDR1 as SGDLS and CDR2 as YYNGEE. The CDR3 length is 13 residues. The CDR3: CASRGTGNNEQFF. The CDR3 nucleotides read TGTGCCAGCAGAGGGACAGGGAACAATGAGCAGTTCTTC.

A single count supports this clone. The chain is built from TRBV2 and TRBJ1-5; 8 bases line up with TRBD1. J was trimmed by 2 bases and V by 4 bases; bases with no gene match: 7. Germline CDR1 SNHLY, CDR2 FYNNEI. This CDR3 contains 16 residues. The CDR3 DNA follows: TGTGCCAGCAGTGGGACAGGGCCCCCCGGCAATCAGCCCCAGCATTTT. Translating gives CASSGTGPPGNQPQHF.

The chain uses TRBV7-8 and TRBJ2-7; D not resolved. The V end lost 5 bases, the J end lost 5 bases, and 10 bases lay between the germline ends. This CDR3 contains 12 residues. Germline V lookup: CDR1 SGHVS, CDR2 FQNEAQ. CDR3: CASSHDQDEQYF. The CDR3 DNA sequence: TGTGCCAGCAGCCACGACCAGGACGAGCAGTACTTC.

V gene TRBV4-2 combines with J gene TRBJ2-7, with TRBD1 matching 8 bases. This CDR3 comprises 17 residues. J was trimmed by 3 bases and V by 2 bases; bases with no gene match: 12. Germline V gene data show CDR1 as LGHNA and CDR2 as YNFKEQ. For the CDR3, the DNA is TGTGCCAGCAGCCAACTAGGGACAGGAAGAACTCTCTACGAGCAGTACTTC. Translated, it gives CASSQLGTGRTLYEQYF.

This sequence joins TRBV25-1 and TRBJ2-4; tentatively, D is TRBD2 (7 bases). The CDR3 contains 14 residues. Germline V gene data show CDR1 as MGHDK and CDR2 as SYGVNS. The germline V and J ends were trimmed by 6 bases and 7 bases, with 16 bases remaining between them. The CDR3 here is CASREGGDRNIQYF. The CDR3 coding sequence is TGTGCCAGCAGGGAGGGGGGGGATCGCAACATTCAGTACTTC.

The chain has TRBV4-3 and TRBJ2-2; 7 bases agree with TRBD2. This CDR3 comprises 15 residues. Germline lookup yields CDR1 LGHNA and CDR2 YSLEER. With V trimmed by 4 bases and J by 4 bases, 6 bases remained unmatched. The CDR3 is CASSPRPGGTGELFF. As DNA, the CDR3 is TGCGCCAGCAGCCCCCGACCGGGGGGCACCGGGGAGCTGTTTTTT.

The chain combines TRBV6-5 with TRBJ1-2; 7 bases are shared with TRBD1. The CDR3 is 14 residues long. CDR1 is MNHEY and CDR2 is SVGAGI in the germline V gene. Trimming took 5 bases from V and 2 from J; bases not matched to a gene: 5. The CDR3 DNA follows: TGTGCCAGCAGTAAAGGGACAGTCAACTATGGCTACACCTTC. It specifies CASSKGTVNYGYTF.

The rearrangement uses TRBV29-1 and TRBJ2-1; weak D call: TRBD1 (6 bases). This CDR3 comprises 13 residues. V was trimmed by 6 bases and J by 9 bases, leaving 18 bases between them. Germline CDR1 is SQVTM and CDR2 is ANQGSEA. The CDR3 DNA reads TGCAGCGTGGAGACAGGCCATAGAGGTGAGCAGTTCTTC. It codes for CSVETGHRGEQFF.

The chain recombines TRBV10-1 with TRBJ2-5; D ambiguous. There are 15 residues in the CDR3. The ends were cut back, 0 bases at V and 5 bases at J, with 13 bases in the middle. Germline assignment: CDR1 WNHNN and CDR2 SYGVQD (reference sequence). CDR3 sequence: CASSESTTGGETQYF. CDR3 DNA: TGCGCCAGCAGTGAGTCGACGACGGGTGGGGAGACCCAGTACTTC.